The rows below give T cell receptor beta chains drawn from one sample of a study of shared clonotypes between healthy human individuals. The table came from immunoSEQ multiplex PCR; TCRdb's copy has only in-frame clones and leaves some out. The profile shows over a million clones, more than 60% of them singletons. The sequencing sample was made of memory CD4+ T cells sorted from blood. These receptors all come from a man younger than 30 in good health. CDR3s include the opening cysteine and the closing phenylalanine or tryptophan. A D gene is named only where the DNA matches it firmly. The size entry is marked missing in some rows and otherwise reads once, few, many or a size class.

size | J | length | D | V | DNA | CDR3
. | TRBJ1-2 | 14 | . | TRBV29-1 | TGCAGCGTTGTGGGCTGGGGGAATGACTATGGCTACACCTTC | CSVVGWGNDYGYTF
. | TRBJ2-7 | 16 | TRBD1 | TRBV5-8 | TGTGCCAGCAGCTTGGGGGACAGGGGCCCCGGGAAAGAGCAGTACTTC | CASSLGDRGPGKEQYF
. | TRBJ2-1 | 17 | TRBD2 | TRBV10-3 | TGTGCCATCAGTGAGTCGATAAGCGGGGGGATTAACAATGAGCAGTTCTTC | CAISESISGGINNEQFF
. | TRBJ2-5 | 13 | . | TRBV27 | TGTGCCAGCAGTTGGCAGCTCGGGGAGACCCAGTACTTC | CASSWQLGETQYF
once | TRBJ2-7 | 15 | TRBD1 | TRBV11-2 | TGTGCCAGCAGCCCTCAGACAGGGGGCAGGTACGAGCAGTACTTC | CASSPQTGGRYEQYF
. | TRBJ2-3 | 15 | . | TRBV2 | TGTGCCAGCAGTGAGACGGGCACTGCCACAGATACGCAGTATTTT | CASSETGTATDTQYF
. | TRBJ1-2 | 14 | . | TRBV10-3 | TGTGCCATCAGAGAGGACAGCGCCTCAGTGGGCTACACCTTC | CAIREDSASVGYTF
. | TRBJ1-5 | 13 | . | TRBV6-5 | TGTGCCAGCAGCCTTTCCCATGGTCAGCCCCAGCATTTT | CASSLSHGQPQHF
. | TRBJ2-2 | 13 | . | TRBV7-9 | TGTGCCAGCAGCTTATCTGGGAGCGGGGAGCTGTTTTTT | CASSLSGSGELFF
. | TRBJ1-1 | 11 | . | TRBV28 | TGTGCCAGCAGTTTACTCAGTTTCCCTTTCTTT | CASSLLSFPFF
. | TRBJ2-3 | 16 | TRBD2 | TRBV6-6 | TGTGCCAGCAGTAAAGGGACTAGCGGGAGAACAGATACGCAGTATTTT | CASSKGTSGRTDTQYF
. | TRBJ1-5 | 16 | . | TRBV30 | TGTGCCTGGAGTGGTTCCGGGAGTCAGGGGAATCAGCCCCAGCATTTT | CAWSGSGSQGNQPQHF
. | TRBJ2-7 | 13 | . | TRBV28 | TGTGCCAGCAGTTTAGACTGGTCCTACGAGCAGTACTTC | CASSLDWSYEQYF
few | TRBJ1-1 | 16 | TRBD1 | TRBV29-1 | TGCAGCGTTCGCACCGGGACAGGGGTCATGAACACTGAAGCTTTCTTT | CSVRTGTGVMNTEAFF
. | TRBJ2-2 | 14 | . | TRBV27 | TGTGCCAGCAGTTTGTGGGGCGGGACCGGGGAGCTGTTTTTT | CASSLWGGTGELFF
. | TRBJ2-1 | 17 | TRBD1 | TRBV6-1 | TGTGCCAGCAGTGATCTCGCTTACCCAGGGGGCGGGTATGAGCAGTTCTTC | CASSDLAYPGGGYEQFF
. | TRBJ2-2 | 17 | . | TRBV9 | TGTGCCAGCAGCGTAGGGTTCTACCAAATGAACACCGGGGAGCTGTTTTTT | CASSVGFYQMNTGELFF
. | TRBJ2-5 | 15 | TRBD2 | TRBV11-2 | TGTGCCAGCAGCCCCAGGAGTAGCGGGGAAGAGACCCAGTACTTC | CASSPRSSGEETQYF
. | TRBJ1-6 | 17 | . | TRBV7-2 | TGTGCCAGCAGCTTAGGGGAGTGGGGTCTCTATAATTCACCCCTCCACTTT | CASSLGEWGLYNSPLHF
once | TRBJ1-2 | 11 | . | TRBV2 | TGTGCCAGCACCCGGGCATATGGCTACACCTTC | CASTRAYGYTF
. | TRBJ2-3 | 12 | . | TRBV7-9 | TGTGCCAGCAGCATGGTTGGAGATACGCAGTATTTT | CASSMVGDTQYF
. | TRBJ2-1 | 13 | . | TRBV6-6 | TGTGCCAGCAGTTACGGGGAGCACAATGAGCAGTTCTTC | CASSYGEHNEQFF
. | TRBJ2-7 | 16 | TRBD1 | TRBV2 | TGTGCCAGCCAATATTCCCGGGACAGGGATTCCTACGAGCAGTACTTC | CASQYSRDRDSYEQYF
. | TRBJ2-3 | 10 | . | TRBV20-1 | TGCAGTGGGTACCGGGATACGCAGTATTTT | CSGYRDTQYF
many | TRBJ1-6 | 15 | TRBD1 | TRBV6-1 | TGTGCCAGCAGCCAAGGGAACAGGGGACAATCACCCCTCCACTTT | CASSQGNRGQSPLHF
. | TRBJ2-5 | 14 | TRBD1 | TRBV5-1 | TGCGCCAGCACCCCGGGACAGACCCAAGAGACCCAGTACTTC | CASTPGQTQETQYF
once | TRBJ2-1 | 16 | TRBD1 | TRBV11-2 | TGTGCCAGCAGCTTAGAGATTGGGACAGGGGCCCATGAGCAGTTCTTC | CASSLEIGTGAHEQFF
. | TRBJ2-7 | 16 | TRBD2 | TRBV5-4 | TGTGCCAGCAGCTTGGTAACTAGCGGGACCTCCTACGAGCAGTACTTC | CASSLVTSGTSYEQYF
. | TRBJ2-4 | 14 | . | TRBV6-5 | TGTGCCAGCAGAGGAACAGGGGAGGGTAACATTCAGTACTTC | CASRGTGEGNIQYF
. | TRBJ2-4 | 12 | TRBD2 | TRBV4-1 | TGCGCCAGCAGCTCCTTTAAGCGGGAGGTCTACTTC | CASSSFKREVYF
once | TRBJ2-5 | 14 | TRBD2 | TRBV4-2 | TGTGCCAGCAGCGTTTATGGGGGGGTGGAGACCCAGTACTTC | CASSVYGGVETQYF
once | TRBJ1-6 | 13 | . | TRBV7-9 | TGTGCCAGCAGCTTTGAAGGCCATTCACCCCTCCACTTT | CASSFEGHSPLHF
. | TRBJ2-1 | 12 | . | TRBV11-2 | TGTGCCAGCAGCGCAGGGATCAATGAGCAGTTCTTC | CASSAGINEQFF
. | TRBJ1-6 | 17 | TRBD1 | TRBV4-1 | TGCGCCAGCAGCCAAGACCCCAACAGGGGCTATAATTCACCCCTCCACTTT | CASSQDPNRGYNSPLHF
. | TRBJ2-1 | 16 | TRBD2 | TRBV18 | TGTGCCAGCTCACCACCGGTAGCGGGCTCCTACAATGAGCAGTTCTTC | CASSPPVAGSYNEQFF
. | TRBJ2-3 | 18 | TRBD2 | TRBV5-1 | TGCGCCAGCAGCCTGACTAGCGGAAATATTAAAAGCACAGATACGCAGTATTTT | CASSLTSGNIKSTDTQYF
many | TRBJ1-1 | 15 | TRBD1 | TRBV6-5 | TGTGCCAGCAGTTACACCTGGACAGGGGGCACTGAAGCTTTCTTT | CASSYTWTGGTEAFF
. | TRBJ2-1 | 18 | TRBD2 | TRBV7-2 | TGTGCCAGCAGCTCTGGGCGGACTAGCGGGAGGGCCTTAAATGAGCAGTTCTTC | CASSSGRTSGRALNEQFF
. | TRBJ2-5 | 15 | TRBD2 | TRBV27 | TGTGCCAGCAGTTTCGTAGCGGGGAGGGGAGAGACCCAGTACTTC | CASSFVAGRGETQYF
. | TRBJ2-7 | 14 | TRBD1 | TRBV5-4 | TGTGCCAGCAGCTTGGAGGACAGGGTCTACGAGCAGTACTTC | CASSLEDRVYEQYF
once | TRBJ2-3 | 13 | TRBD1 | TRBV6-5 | TGTGCCAGTAACAGGGGGAGAACAGATACGCAGTATTTT | CASNRGRTDTQYF
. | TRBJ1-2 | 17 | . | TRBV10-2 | TGCGCCAGCAGTGAGTCGATTAGGACAGCTCCCCACGATGGCTACACCTTC | CASSESIRTAPHDGYTF
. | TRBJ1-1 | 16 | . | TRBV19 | TGTGCCAGTAGACCCGGGAACCTGGACAGGAACACTGAAGCTTTCTTT | CASRPGNLDRNTEAFF
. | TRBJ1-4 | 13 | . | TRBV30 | TGTGCCTGGACCCACAGAGCCAATGAAAAACTGTTTTTT | CAWTHRANEKLFF
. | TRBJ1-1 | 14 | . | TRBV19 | TGTGCCAGTAGTATTAAGGGGGTGAACACTGAAGCTTTCTTT | CASSIKGVNTEAFF
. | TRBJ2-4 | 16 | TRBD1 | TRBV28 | TGTGCCAGCAGTCCCGTGGGACAGGGGGCGCGGAACATTCAGTACTTC | CASSPVGQGARNIQYF
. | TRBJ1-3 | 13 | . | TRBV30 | TGTGCCTGGAGCCTGTCCGTGGGGAACACCATATATTTT | CAWSLSVGNTIYF
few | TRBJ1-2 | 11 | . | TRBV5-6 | TGTGCCAGCAGCTTGGAGAAGGGCTACACCTTC | CASSLEKGYTF
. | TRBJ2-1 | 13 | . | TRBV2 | TGTGCCAGCAGGGGGTGGGCCTACAATGAGCAGTTCTTC | CASRGWAYNEQFF
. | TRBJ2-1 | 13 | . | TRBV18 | TGTGCCAGCTCACCACCGTCCCTCAATGAGCAGTTCTTC | CASSPPSLNEQFF
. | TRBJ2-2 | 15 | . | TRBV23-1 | TGCGCCAGCAGTCCTCGGGGGCTTAACACCGGGGAGCTGTTTTTT | CASSPRGLNTGELFF
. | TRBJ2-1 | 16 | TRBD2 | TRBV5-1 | TGCGCCAGCAGCTTGCTAGCGGGGGGGCAGTACAATGAGCAGTTCTTC | CASSLLAGGQYNEQFF
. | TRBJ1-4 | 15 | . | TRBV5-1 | TGCGCCAGCAGCTTGAGTACCGTTTATAATGAAAAACTGTTTTTT | CASSLSTVYNEKLFF
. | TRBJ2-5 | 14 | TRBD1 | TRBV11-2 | TGTGCCAGCAGCCAAAACAGGGGGCAAGAGACCCAGTACTTC | CASSQNRGQETQYF
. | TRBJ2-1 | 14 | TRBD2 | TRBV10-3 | TGTGCCATCAGTGAGGCTAGCGGGAGGTATGAGCAGTTCTTC | CAISEASGRYEQFF
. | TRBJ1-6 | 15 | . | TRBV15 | TGTGCCACCAACCCGAACCCCGGGGCCAATTCACCCCTCCACTTT | CATNPNPGANSPLHF
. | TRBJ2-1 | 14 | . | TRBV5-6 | TGTGCCAGCAGCCCCCCTGGGGGGTTCAATGAGCAGTTCTTC | CASSPPGGFNEQFF
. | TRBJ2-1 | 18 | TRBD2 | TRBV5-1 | TGCGCCAGCAGCTTGGCCGTAGCTAGCGGGAGCTCGGGGGGTGAGCAGTTCTTC | CASSLAVASGSSGGEQFF
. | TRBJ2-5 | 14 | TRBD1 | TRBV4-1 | TGCGCCAGCAGCCAGATAGGGGGCAAGGAGACCCAGTACTTC | CASSQIGGKETQYF
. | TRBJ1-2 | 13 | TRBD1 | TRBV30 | TGTGCCCGCAGGACAGGCTGGGCGTGGGGCTACACCTTC | CARRTGWAWGYTF